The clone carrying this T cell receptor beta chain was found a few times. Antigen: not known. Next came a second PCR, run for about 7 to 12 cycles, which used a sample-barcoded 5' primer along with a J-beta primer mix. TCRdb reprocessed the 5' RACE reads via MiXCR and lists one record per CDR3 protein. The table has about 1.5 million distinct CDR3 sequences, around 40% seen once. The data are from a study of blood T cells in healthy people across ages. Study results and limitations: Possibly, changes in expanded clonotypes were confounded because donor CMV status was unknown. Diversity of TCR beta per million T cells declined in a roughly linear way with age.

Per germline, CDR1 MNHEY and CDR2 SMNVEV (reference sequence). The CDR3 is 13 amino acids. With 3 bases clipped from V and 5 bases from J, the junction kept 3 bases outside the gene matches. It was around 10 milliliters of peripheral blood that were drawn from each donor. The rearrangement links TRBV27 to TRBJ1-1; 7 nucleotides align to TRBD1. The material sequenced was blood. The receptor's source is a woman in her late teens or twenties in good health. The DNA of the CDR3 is TGTGCCAGCAGTTTGACAGGGTGGACTGAAGCTTTCTTT. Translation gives CASSLTGWTEAFF.